A selection of T cell receptor beta chains follows, all from one sample in a study of control samples from healthy donors and cancer patients. Sequenced by immunoSEQ multiplex PCR; TCRdb stores in-frame clones only, minus some. The table shows 22,000 or so clones, with 75% to 90% occurring only once. Sequencing input: PBMCs. The receptors originated from a man between 60 and 75 years old with head and neck cancer. CDR3s leave out the opening cysteine and the closing phenylalanine or tryptophan.

J | V | CDR3
TRBJ2-7 | TRBV6-5 | ASSYSFASGYEQY
TRBJ1-5 | TRBV10-3 | AISESAVVGQPQH
TRBJ2-2 | TRBV5-6 | ASSLLSSEVNTGELF
TRBJ2-4 | TRBV15 | ATGQGNIQY
TRBJ1-4 | TRBV4-1 | ASSQDGATNEKLF
TRBJ2-1 | TRBV7-8 | ASSRVGQGAWVNEQF
TRBJ2-1 | TRBV12-3/TRBV12-4 | ASSSDWFNEQF
TRBJ1-5 | TRBV6-6 | ASSRGFGGSNQPQH
TRBJ1-1 | TRBV30 | AWSLTGNTEAF
TRBJ1-2 | TRBV23-1 | ASSQPTVPLHGYT
TRBJ2-1 | TRBV3-1/TRBV3-2 | ASSQGGGVDEQF
TRBJ2-1 | TRBV29-1 | SGKETAWNEQF
TRBJ2-7 | TRBV2 | ASSARFSYEQY
TRBJ2-2 | TRBV7-3 | ASSLGLLNTGELF
TRBJ1-2 | TRBV18 | ASTSTGGYPEVYT
TRBJ1-1 | TRBV5-1 | ASSLDSNTEAF
TRBJ2-2 | TRBV7-6 | ASSLRTDGTGELF
TRBJ2-3 | TRBV19 | ASSLGLLGPYTDTQY
TRBJ1-5 | TRBV2 | ASSDRRGQGVNQPQH
TRBJ1-5 | TRBV2 | ASAAEGPQH
TRBJ2-1 | TRBV18 | ASSPRLAGGPASYNEQF
TRBJ2-5 | TRBV25-1 | ASGQRDAETQY
TRBJ1-2 | TRBV7-9 | ASSPPVGTNYGYT
TRBJ1-2 | TRBV6-1 | ASSEGQGPGYGYT
TRBJ1-2 | TRBV3-1/TRBV3-2 | ASSQASSGGYT
TRBJ2-3 | TRBV7-2 | ASRQEVGTQY
TRBJ2-5 | TRBV10-3 | AISESGGIRETQY
TRBJ1-2 | TRBV27 | ASSGAGIDGYT
TRBJ1-5 | TRBV7-8 | ASSFAEGTEKPQH
TRBJ1-2 | TRBV4-1 | ASSQRTEEIYGYT
TRBJ1-2 | TRBV6-5 | ASSYGSEAGYT
TRBJ2-5 | TRBV30 | AWSLTSEQETQY
TRBJ2-7 | TRBV4-1 | ASSHPGGEVHEQY
TRBJ2-2 | TRBV7-9 | ASSPKGSSGNTGELF
TRBJ1-3 | TRBV15 | ATGTASGNTIY
TRBJ2-5 | TRBV2 | ASSEAEGGTQY
TRBJ1-2 | TRBV12-3/TRBV12-4 | ASTGDGLYGYT
TRBJ1-1 | TRBV19 | ASSTGQMNTEAF
TRBJ1-1 | TRBV3-1/TRBV3-2 | ASSQMTVEITEAF
TRBJ1-6 | TRBV9 | ASSVTGGGNSPLH
TRBJ1-1 | TRBV12-3/TRBV12-4 | ASSFTGTEAF
TRBJ2-2 | TRBV18 | ASSPGEGNTGELF
TRBJ2-7 | TRBV6-5 | ASSYSMRQGTYEQY
TRBJ2-3 | TRBV7-9 | ASSPNLAGPSRYTQY
TRBJ1-4 | TRBV30 | AWTAGGEKLF
TRBJ2-3 | TRBV6-5 | ASKISATGQDTQY
TRBJ2-5 | TRBV14 | ASSQQGTSGTETQY
TRBJ2-1 | TRBV2 | ASSEEIGSYNEQF
TRBJ1-1 | TRBV5-1 | ASSNPGGDTEAF
TRBJ2-3 | TRBV5-1 | ASSLETRGDTQY
TRBJ1-2 | TRBV2 | ASSPQVSYGYT
TRBJ2-2 | TRBV5-1 | ASSLAAEGTGELF
TRBJ1-1 | TRBV7-8 | ASSEWAGSGEAF
TRBJ2-1 | TRBV11-2 | ASSLSSATYNEQF
TRBJ1-1 | TRBV10-3 | AISETVNTEAF
TRBJ1-6 | TRBV12-5 | ASALGDNSPLH
TRBJ2-1 | TRBV7-3 | ASSLTLAGGNEQF
TRBJ1-1 | TRBV25-1 | ASSARDRVPF
TRBJ1-2 | TRBV19 | ASTGTGARGYT